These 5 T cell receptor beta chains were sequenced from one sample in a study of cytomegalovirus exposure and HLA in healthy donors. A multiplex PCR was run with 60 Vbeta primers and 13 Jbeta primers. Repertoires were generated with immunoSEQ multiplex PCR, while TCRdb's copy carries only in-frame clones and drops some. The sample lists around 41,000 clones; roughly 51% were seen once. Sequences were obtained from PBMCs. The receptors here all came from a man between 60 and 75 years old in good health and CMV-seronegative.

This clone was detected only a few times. The CDR3 sequence is CASSLLPGGVYEQYF. In DNA, the CDR3 is TGTGCCAGCAGCTTACTCCCAGGGGGCGTATACGAGCAGTACTTC. The V and J genes are TRBV7-2 and TRBJ2-7; 8 nucleotides agree with TRBD1. V lost 2 bases and J lost 4; bases outside the gene matches: 7. Germline assignment: CDR1 SGHTA and CDR2 FQGNSA. The length of the CDR3 is 15 residues.

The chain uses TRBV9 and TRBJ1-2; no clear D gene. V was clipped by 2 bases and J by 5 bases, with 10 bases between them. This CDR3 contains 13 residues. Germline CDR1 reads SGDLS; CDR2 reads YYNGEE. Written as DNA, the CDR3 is TGTGCCAGCAGCGTGGTCGAGGGTTATGGCTACACCTTC. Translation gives CASSVVEGYGYTF.

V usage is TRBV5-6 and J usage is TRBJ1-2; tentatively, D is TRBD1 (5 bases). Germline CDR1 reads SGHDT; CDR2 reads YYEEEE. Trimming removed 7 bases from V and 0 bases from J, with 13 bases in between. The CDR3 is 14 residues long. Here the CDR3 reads CASLEGVANYGYTF. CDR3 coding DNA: TGTGCCAGCCTGGAAGGGGTAGCTAACTATGGCTACACCTTC.

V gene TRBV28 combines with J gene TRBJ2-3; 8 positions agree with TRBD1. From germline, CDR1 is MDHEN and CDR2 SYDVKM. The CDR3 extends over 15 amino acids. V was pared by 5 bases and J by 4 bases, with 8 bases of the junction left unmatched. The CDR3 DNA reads TGTGCCAGCAGTCCAGCGGACAGGGACGCAGATACGCAGTATTTT. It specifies CASSPADRDADTQYF. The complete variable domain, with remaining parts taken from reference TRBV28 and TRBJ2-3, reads DVKVTQSSRYLVKRTGEKVFLECVQDMDHENMFWYRQDPGLGLRLIYFSYDVKMKEKGDIPEGYSVSREKKERFSLILESASTNQTSMYLCASSPADRDADTQYFGPGTRLTVL.

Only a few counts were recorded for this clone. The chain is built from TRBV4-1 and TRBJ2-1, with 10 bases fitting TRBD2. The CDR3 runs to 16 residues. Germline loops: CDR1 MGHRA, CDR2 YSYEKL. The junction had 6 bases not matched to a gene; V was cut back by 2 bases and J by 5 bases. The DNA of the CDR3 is TGCGCCAGCAGCCAACCTAGCGGGAGAGGCCACAATGAGCAGTTCTTC. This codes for CASSQPSGRGHNEQFF.